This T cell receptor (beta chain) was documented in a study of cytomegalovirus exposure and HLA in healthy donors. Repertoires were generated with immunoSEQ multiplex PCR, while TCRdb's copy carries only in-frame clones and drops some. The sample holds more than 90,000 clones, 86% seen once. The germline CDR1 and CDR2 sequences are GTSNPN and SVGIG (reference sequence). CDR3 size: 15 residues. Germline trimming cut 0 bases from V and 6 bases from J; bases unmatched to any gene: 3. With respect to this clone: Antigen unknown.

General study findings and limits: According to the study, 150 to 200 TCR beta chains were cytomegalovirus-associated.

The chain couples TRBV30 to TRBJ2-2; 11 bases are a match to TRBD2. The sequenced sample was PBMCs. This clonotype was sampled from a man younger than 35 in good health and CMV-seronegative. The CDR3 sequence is CAWSVPGLAAGELFF. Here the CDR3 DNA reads TGTGCCTGGAGTGTCCCGGGACTAGCGGCCGGGGAGCTGTTTTTT.